These 4 T cell receptor beta chains came from one sample sequenced in a study of radiotherapy plus CTLA-4 blockade in lung cancer. Repertoires were generated with immunoSEQ multiplex PCR, while TCRdb's copy carries only in-frame clones and drops some. The table lists over 80,000 clones, around 82% of them singletons. The material was peripheral blood, obtained from a patient treated with radiotherapy plus ipilimumab. The receptor set was obtained from a human donor with non-small cell lung cancer who had stable disease on radiotherapy plus ipilimumab.

V and J are TRBV5-1 and TRBJ1-1, with 7 nucleotides matching TRBD1. J was trimmed by 2 bases and V by 0 bases; bases with no gene match: 4. The CDR3 extends over 15 amino acids. Germline V gene data show CDR1 as SGHRS and CDR2 as YFSETQ. The CDR3 bases are TGCGCCAGCAGCTTGGTGAGAGGGGGCAACACTGAAGCTTTCTTT. As protein: CASSLVRGGNTEAFF. The variable domain in full, with the rest retrieved from reference TRBV5-1 and TRBJ1-1, is KAGVTQTPRYLIKTRGQQVTLSCSPISGHRSVSWYQQTPGQGLQFLFEYFSETQRNKGNFPGRFSGRQFSNSRSEMNVSTLELGDSALYLCASSLVRGGNTEAFFGQGTRLTVV.

The rearrangement joins TRBV9 to TRBJ1-1, with TRBD1 identical over 8 bases. The CDR3 spans 14 residues. With 3 bases clipped from V and 5 bases from J, the junction kept 6 bases outside the gene matches. The germline CDR1 and CDR2 sequences are SGDLS and YYNGEE. CDR3 sequence (DNA): TGTGCCAGCAGCGCGACAGGGGACCGGACTGAAGCTTTCTTT. Amino acid sequence: CASSATGDRTEAFF.

The CDR3 region is CASSLEVGTSGTDTQYF. The CDR3 coding sequence is TGCGCCAGCAGCTTGGAGGTTGGGACTAGCGGGACGGATACGCAGTATTTT. The V and J genes are TRBV5-1 and TRBJ2-3; 13 bases line up with TRBD2. This CDR3 contains 17 residues. Germline V gives CDR1 SGHRS, CDR2 YFSETQ. The J segment lost 6 bases and the V segment lost 0 bases, leaving 7 bases of the junction unmatched.

This chain connects TRBV27 to TRBJ1-6; D is unclear. The CDR3 runs 14 residues. Trimming pared 0 bases from V and 7 bases from J, leaving 7 bases between. Germline V gene sequence: CDR1 MNHEY, CDR2 SMNVEV (reference sequence). The CDR3: CASSLSMGNSPLHF. The CDR3 DNA reads TGTGCCAGCAGTTTATCGATGGGAAATTCACCCCTCCACTTT.